The clone carrying this T cell receptor (beta chain) was found once. The CDR3 is 16 amino acids. V was trimmed by 3 bases and J by 3 bases, leaving 15 bases between them. Germline CDR1 is WSHSY and CDR2 is SAAADI. Repertoires were generated with immunoSEQ multiplex PCR, while TCRdb's copy carries only in-frame clones and drops some. The table includes roughly 290,000 clones, 80% to 90% detected once. This record comes from a study of blood T cell repertoires in COVID-19. The sequence was collected from a man aged 25 to 40 with acute or convalescent COVID-19. This chain joins TRBV10-2 and TRBJ2-1; possibly TRBD2 for D (6 bases). Sequenced: peripheral blood. The CDR3 bases are TGCGCCAGCAGTGACCCCTTTGGCGGGAACTACAATGAGCAGTTCTTC. It codes for CASSDPFGGNYNEQFF.